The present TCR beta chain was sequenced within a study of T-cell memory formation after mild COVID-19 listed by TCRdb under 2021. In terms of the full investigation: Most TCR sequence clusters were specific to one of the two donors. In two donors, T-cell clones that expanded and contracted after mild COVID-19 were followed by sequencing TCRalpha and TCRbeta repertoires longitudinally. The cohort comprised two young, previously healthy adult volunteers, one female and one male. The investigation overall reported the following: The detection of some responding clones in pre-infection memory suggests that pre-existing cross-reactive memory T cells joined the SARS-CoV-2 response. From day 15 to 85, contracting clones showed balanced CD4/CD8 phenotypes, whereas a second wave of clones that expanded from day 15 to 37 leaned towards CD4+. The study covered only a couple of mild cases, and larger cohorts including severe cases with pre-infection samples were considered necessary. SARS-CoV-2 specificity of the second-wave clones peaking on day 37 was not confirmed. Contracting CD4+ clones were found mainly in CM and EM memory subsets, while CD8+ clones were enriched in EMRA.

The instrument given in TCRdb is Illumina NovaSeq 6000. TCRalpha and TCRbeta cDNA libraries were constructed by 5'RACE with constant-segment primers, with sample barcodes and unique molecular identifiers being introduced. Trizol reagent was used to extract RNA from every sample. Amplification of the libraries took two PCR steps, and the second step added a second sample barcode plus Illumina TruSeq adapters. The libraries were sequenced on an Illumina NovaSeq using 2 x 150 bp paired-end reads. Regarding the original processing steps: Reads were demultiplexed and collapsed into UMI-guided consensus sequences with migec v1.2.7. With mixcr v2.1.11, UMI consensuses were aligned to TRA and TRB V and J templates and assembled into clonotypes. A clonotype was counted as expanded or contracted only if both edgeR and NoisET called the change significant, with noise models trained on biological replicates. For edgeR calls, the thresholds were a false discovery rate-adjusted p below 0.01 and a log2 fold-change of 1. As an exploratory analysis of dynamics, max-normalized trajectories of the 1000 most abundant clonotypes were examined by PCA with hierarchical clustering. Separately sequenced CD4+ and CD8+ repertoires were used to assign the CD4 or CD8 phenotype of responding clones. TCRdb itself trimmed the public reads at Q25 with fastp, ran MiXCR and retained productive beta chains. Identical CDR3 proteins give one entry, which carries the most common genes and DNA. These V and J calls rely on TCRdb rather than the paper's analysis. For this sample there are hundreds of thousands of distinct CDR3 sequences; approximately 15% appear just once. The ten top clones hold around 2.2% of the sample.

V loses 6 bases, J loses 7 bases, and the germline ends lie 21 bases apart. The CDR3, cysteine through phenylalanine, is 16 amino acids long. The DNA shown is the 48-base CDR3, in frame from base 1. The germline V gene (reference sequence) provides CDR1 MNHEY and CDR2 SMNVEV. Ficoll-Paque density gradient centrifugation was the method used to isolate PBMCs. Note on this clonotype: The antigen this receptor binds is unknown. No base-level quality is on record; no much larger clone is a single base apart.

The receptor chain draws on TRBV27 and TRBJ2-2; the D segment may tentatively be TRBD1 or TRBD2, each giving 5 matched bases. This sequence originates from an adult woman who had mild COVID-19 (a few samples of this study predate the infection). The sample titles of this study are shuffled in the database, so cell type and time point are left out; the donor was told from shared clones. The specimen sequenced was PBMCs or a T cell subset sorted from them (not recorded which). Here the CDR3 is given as CASSLQWQGAHGELFF. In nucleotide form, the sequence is TGTGCCAGCAGCCTACAGTGGCAGGGAGCTCACGGGGAGCTGTTTTTT.